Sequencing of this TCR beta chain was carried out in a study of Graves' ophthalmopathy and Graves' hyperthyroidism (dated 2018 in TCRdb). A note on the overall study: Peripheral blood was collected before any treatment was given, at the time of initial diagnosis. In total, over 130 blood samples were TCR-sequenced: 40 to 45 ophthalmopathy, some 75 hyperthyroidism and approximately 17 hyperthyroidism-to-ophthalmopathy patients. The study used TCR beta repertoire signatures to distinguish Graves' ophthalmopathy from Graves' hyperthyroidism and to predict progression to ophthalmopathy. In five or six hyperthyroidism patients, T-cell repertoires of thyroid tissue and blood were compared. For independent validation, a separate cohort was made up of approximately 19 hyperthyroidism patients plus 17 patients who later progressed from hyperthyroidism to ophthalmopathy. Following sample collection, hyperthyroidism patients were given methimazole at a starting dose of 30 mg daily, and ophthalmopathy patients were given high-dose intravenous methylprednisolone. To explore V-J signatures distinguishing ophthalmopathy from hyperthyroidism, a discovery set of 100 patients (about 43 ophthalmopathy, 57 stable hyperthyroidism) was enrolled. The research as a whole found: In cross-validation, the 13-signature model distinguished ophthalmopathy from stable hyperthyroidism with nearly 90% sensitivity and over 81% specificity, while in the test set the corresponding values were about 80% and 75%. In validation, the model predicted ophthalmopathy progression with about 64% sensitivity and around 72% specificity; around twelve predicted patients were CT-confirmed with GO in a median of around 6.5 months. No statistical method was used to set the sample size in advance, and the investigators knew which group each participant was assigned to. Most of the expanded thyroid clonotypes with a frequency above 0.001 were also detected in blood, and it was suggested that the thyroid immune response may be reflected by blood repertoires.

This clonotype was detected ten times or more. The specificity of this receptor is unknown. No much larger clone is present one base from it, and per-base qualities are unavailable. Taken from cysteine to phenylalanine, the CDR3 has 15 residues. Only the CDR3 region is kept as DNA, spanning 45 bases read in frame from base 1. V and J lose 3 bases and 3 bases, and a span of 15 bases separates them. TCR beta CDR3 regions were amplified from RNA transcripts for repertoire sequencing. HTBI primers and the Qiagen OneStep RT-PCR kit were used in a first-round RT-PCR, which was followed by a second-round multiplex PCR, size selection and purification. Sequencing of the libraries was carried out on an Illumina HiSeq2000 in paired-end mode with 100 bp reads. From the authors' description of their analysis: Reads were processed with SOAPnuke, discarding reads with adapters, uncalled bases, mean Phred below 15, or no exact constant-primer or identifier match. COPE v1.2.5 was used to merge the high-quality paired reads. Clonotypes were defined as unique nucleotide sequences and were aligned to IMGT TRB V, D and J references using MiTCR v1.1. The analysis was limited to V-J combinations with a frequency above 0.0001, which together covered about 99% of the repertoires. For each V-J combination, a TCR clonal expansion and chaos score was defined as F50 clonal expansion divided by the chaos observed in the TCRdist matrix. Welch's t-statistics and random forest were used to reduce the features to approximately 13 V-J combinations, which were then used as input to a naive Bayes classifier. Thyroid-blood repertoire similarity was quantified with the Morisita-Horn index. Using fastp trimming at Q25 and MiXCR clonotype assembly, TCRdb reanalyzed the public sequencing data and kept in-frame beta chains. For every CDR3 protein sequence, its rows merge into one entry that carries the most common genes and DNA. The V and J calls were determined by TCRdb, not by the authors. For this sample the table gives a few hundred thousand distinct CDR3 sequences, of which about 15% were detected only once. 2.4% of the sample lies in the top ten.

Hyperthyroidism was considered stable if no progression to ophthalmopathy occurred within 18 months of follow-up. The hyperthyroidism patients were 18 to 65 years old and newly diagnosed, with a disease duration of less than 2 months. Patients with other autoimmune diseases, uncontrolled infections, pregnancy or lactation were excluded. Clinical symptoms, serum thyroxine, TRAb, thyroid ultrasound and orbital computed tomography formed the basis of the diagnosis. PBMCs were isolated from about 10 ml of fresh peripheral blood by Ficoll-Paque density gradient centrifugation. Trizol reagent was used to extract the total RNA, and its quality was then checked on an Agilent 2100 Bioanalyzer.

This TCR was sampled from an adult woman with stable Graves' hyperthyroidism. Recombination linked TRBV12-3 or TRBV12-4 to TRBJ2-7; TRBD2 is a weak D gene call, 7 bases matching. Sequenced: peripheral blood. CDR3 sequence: CASSFVAGAVYEQYF. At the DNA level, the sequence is TGTGCCAGCAGTTTTGTGGCGGGGGCGGTCTACGAGCAGTACTTC.